Each of the 20 T cell receptor beta chains below was sequenced from the same sample in a study of shared clonotypes between healthy human individuals. The data were produced by immunoSEQ multiplex PCR, yet TCRdb's version contains in-frame clones alone and is incomplete. The table includes millions of clones, approximately 95% detected once. The sequenced sample was naive CD4+ T cells from PBMCs. As to subset: CD45RA+ positively selected. These receptors came from a man between 18 and 35 years old in good health. Some clones in this sample may be carry-over from other donors' samples.

CDR3: CASSLGQGTYGYTF. As DNA, the CDR3 is TGTGCCAGCAGCCTGGGACAGGGGACATATGGCTACACCTTC. This sequence joins TRBV16 and TRBJ1-2, with 10 bases identical to TRBD1. The CDR3 extends over 14 amino acids. The ends lost 4 bases at V and 5 bases at J; junction bases unmatched: 4. Germline V gives CDR1 KGHSY, CDR2 FQNENV.

This chain connects TRBV27 to TRBJ1-1; TRBD1 might be the D (5 bases). Trimming left V 6 bases short and J 4 bases short, with 18 bases between. The CDR3 spans 15 residues. Germline lookup yields CDR1 MNHEY and CDR2 SMNVEV (reference sequence). For the CDR3, the DNA is TGTGCCAGCAGCAGATGGCGTCAGGGAGGCACTGAAGCTTTCTTT. The encoded protein is CASSRWRQGGTEAFF.

This clone was seen only once. The chain has TRBV6-1 and TRBJ1-4; no clear D. CDR3 size: 13 residues. V was pared by 8 bases and J by 4 bases, with 11 bases between. In germline, CDR1 is MNHNS, CDR2 SASEGT. The CDR3 nucleotides are TGTGCCAGCTTTAGACACGTTAATGAAAAACTGTTTTTT. Its translation: CASFRHVNEKLFF.

V is TRBV5-1 and J is TRBJ2-7; 7 bases are shared with TRBD2. The CDR3 is 16 residues long. Germline CDR1 and CDR2: SGHRS and YFSETQ. Germline trimming cut 2 bases from V and 7 bases from J; bases unmatched to any gene: 15. CDR3 DNA: TGCGCCAGCAGCTTCACCCCTAGCGGAGTGGCGTCGGAGCAGTACTTC. Encoded protein: CASSFTPSGVASEQYF.

The chain recombines TRBV7-6 with TRBJ2-2, with D tentatively TRBD2 (5 bases). The germline V gene encodes CDR1 SGHVS and CDR2 FNYEAQ. The CDR3 sequence is 14 residues long. Between the trimmed V and J ends, which lost 0 bases and 3 bases, there was a span of 5 bases. The CDR3 nucleotides read TGTGCCAGCAGCTTAGCCGGGGACACCGGGGAGCTGTTTTTT. This sequence encodes CASSLAGDTGELFF. Supplemented by reference TRBV7-6 and TRBJ2-2, the full variable domain reads GAGVSQSPRYKVTKRGQDVALRCDPISGHVSLYWYRQALGQGPEFLTYFNYEAQQDKSGLPNDRFSAERPEGSISTLTIQRTEQRDSAMYRCASSLAGDTGELFFGEGSRLTVL.

The gene calls are TRBV7-8 and TRBJ2-3; the match to TRBD1 covers 7 bases. Germline V CDR1 and CDR2: SGHVS, FQNEAQ. The CDR3 has 11 residues. After removal of 5 bases from V and 9 bases from J, the junction contained 2 bases not matched to a gene. The CDR3 DNA follows: TGTGCCAGCAGCCAGGGGGAGACGCAGTATTTT. It translates to CASSQGETQYF.

The CDR3: CASSLVTRTVNEQFF. CDR3 nucleotides: TGTGCCAGCAGCTTGGTTACCCGGACAGTCAATGAGCAGTTCTTC. The V gene is TRBV5-6, the J gene TRBJ2-1; D might be TRBD1 (6 bases). CDR3 length: 15 amino acids. From germline, CDR1 is SGHDT and CDR2 YYEEEE. V lost 0 bases to trimming and J lost 6 bases, with 13 bases between them.

This chain joins TRBV5-1 and TRBJ1-1, with D uncertain. Germline V gene lookup returns CDR1 SGHRS and CDR2 YFSETQ. There are 17 residues in the CDR3. V lost 6 bases and J lost 0, with 21 bases in between. The CDR3 sequence is CASTSGGSAGMNTEAFF. The CDR3 nucleotides are TGCGCCAGCACCTCTGGCGGATCGGCAGGCATGAACACTGAAGCTTTCTTT.

Comments on this clone: The same CDR3 also results from other DNA sequences found in this sample. This chain links TRBV6-1 with TRBJ2-7, with D tentatively TRBD1 (7 bases). V shed 6 bases and J shed 4 bases, with 13 bases lying between them. This CDR3 region has 13 residues. CDR1 and CDR2 from the germline V gene are MNHNS and SASEGT. CDR3 in DNA: TGTGCCAGCAGCGCGGGACAGCTATACGAGCAGTACTTC. Protein product: CASSAGQLYEQYF.

This chain joins TRBV4-1 and TRBJ2-3, with D perhaps assigned TRBD1 or TRBD2 (5 bases each). The V gene's germline CDR1 is MGHRA and CDR2 YSYEKL. V lost 2 bases, J lost 5 bases, and 20 bases lay in between. The CDR3 runs to 17 residues. The CDR3 spells CASSQFGTGNPGDTQYF. DNA for the CDR3: TGCGCCAGCAGCCAATTTGGGACGGGGAACCCAGGAGATACGCAGTATTTT.

About this clone: Distinct nucleotide sequences in the sample also encode this CDR3. In DNA, the CDR3 is TGCAGCGTTGAAGAGACTGAAGCTTTCTTT. Its translation: CSVEETEAFF. The chain is built from TRBV29-1 and TRBJ1-1; D remains unclear. Germline V gene data show CDR1 as SQVTM and CDR2 as ANQGSEA. CDR3 length: 10 residues. V was cut by 0 bases and J by 5 bases, with 1 base left in between.

The rearrangement uses TRBV2 and TRBJ1-5; 7 positions match TRBD1. The ends lost 6 bases at V and 3 bases at J; junction bases unmatched: 2. Germline assignment: CDR1 SNHLY and CDR2 FYNNEI. CDR3 length: 13 amino acids. CDR3 residues: CASRGQYNQPQHF. For the CDR3, the DNA is TGTGCCAGCAGGGGACAGTACAATCAGCCCCAGCATTTT.

This chain's CDR3 is CASRGDREEETQYF. The CDR3 DNA follows: TGTGCCAGCAGGGGGGACAGGGAAGAAGAGACCCAGTACTTC. The rearrangement links TRBV6-7 to TRBJ2-5; 9 nucleotides match TRBD1. TRBV6-7 is annotated as an ORF whose role is uncertain. This CDR3 spans 14 amino acids. J was trimmed by 3 bases and V by 6 bases; bases with no gene match: 5.

This clone was seen once. This chain joins TRBV4-3 and TRBJ2-7; no definite D call. V was pared by 5 bases and J by 3 bases, with 14 bases between. Germline V gene lookup returns CDR1 LGHNA and CDR2 YSLEER. The CDR3 loop spans 14 amino acids. The chain's CDR3 is CASSSFVLNYEQYF. DNA for the CDR3: TGCGCCAGCAGCTCATTTGTCCTGAACTACGAGCAGTACTTC.

As for this clone: Other DNA sequences in this specimen translate into the identical CDR3. The V gene is TRBV29-1, the J gene TRBJ1-1, with 7 bases fitting TRBD1. The CDR3 runs to 13 residues. Germline assignment: CDR1 SQVTM and CDR2 ANQGSEA. Trimming removed 6 bases from V and 0 bases from J; junction bases left unmatched: 4. As DNA, the CDR3 is TGCAGCGTGGGGGGACAGCTGAACACTGAAGCTTTCTTT. Amino acids: CSVGGQLNTEAFF.

V usage is TRBV19 and J usage is TRBJ2-2; 8 nucleotides line up with TRBD2. This CDR3 has 15 residues. Losses at the gene ends were 6 bases for V and 7 bases for J; bases not matched to a gene: 10. Germline CDR1 and CDR2: LNHDA and SQIVND (reference sequence). The CDR3 bases are TGTGCCAGTAGGAACACGGGAGGGCCGATCGGGGAGCTGTTTTTT. It yields the protein CASRNTGGPIGELFF. Based on the CDR3 plus reference TRBV19 and TRBJ2-2, the full variable domain is DGGITQSPKYLFRKEGQNVTLSCEQNLNHDAMYWYRQDPGQGLRLIYYSQIVNDFQKGDIAEGYSVSREKKESFPLTVTSAQKNPTAFYLCASRNTGGPIGELFFGEGSRLTVL.

The rearrangement links TRBV28 to TRBJ1-5; 9 nucleotides align to TRBD1. The CDR3 loop spans 14 amino acids. CDR1 MDHEN and CDR2 SYDVKM come from the germline V gene. V shed 8 bases, J shed 7 bases, and the junction held 9 bases outside the gene matches. CDR3 residues: CASGGTGQRQPQHF. The CDR3, as DNA: TGTGCCAGCGGGGGGACAGGGCAGAGGCAGCCCCAGCATTTT. Based on the CDR3 plus reference TRBV28 and TRBJ1-5, the full variable domain is DVKVTQSSRYLVKRTGEKVFLECVQDMDHENMFWYRQDPGLGLRLIYFSYDVKMKEKGDIPEGYSVSREKKERFSLILESASTNQTSMYLCASGGTGQRQPQHFGDGTRLSIL.

V usage is TRBV28 and J usage is TRBJ2-7, with 9 positions matching TRBD2. The germline gives CDR1 MDHEN, CDR2 SYDVKM. CDR3 length: 15 amino acids. The junction had 8 bases not matched to a gene; V was cut back by 7 bases and J by 1 base. DNA for the CDR3: TGTGCCAGCAAAGGAAATCTAGCGGGGTCCTACGAGCAGTACTTC. Translated, it gives CASKGNLAGSYEQYF.

The chain uses TRBV5-4 and TRBJ2-5, with 11 bases that match TRBD2. The CDR3 has 18 amino acids. Germline V gene data show CDR1 as SGHNT and CDR2 as YYREEE (reference sequence). J lost 2 bases, V lost 4 bases, and 13 bases had no gene match. Here the CDR3 DNA reads TGTGCCAGCAGCCCCCGGGTGCTAGCGGGAGGAGAGCAAGAGACCCAGTACTTC. Encoded protein: CASSPRVLAGGEQETQYF.

This chain uses TRBV19 with TRBJ1-4; TRBD1 matches at 10 bases. CDR1 is LNHDA, CDR2 SQIVND, per germline (reference sequence). This CDR3 spans 15 amino acids. Losses at the gene ends were 7 bases for V and 5 bases for J; bases not matched to a gene: 7. The CDR3 sequence: CASTDRGQGNEKLFF. The CDR3 DNA follows: TGTGCCAGTACCGACAGGGGACAGGGGAATGAAAAACTGTTTTTT.